These 11 T cell receptor beta chains were all obtained from the same sample, sequenced in a study of CD8+ T cells in alopecia areata. The sequencing template was cDNA reverse transcribed from extracted RNA. Sequenced by immunoSEQ multiplex PCR; TCRdb stores in-frame clones only, minus some. The data show a few hundred thousand clones, around 65% seen once. This sample's treatment: oral pan-JAK inhibitor, 5-10 mg twice daily. The sample in question was CD4+ T cells sorted from blood, obtained at week 44, from a patient treated with tofacitinib. The receptors were sampled from a human donor with alopecia areata.

The chain carries TRBV29-1 and TRBJ2-7; weak D call: TRBD1 (6 bases). This CDR3 is built from 11 residues. Looked up from germline, CDR1 is SQVTM and CDR2 is ANQGSEA. V was pared by 7 bases and J by 3 bases, with 10 bases between. The CDR3 loop reads CSAGQIYEQYF. The DNA for the CDR3 is TGCAGCGCCGGACAGATCTACGAGCAGTACTTC.

The rearrangement uses TRBV27 and TRBJ1-2; 10 bases line up with TRBD1. CDR1 MNHEY and CDR2 SMNVEV come from the germline V gene (reference sequence). Losses at the gene ends were 5 bases for V and 3 bases for J; bases not matched to a gene: 3. The CDR3 spans 14 residues. CDR3 in amino acids: CASSLDRGDYGYTF. The CDR3, as DNA: TGTGCCAGCAGTCTGGACAGGGGGGACTATGGCTACACCTTC.

The chain employs TRBV30 and TRBJ1-2; D is ambiguous. Deletions cut 2 bases from V and 8 bases from J, with 15 bases between. This CDR3 comprises 13 residues. Germline loops: CDR1 GTSNPN, CDR2 SVGIG (reference sequence). CDR3 sequence reads: CAWSKGGVGGYTF. The CDR3 DNA sequence: TGTGCCTGGAGTAAGGGAGGTGTGGGAGGCTACACCTTC.

The chain's CDR3 is CASSLDLQNYGYTF. Here the CDR3 DNA reads TGTGCCAGCAGCTTAGATCTCCAAAACTATGGCTACACCTTC. The V call is TRBV11-2, the J call TRBJ1-2; no clear D. The CDR3 is made up of 14 amino acids. Germline CDR1 and CDR2: SGHAT and FQNNGV. Trimming removed 0 bases from V and 2 bases from J, with 7 bases in between. Drawing the rest from reference TRBV11-2 and TRBJ1-2, the complete variable domain is EAGVAQSPRYKIIEKRQSVAFWCNPISGHATLYWYQQILGQGPKLLIQFQNNGVVDDSQLPKDRFSAERLKGVDSTLKIQPAKLEDSAVYLCASSLDLQNYGYTFGSGTRLTVV.

The V call is TRBV30, the J call TRBJ2-7; the D is unclear. The CDR3 has 12 residues. The V end lost 2 bases, the J end lost 0 bases, and 5 bases lay between the germline ends. Germline V lookup: CDR1 GTSNPN, CDR2 SVGIG (reference sequence). This CDR3 is CAWSFSSYEQYF. The CDR3 region has the DNA TGTGCCTGGAGTTTCTCCTCCTACGAGCAGTACTTC.

The chain combines TRBV4-3 with TRBJ2-1; D is possibly TRBD1 (6 bases). Deletions cut 2 bases from V and 1 base from J, with 12 bases between. There are 16 residues in the CDR3. Germline V gives CDR1 LGHNA, CDR2 YSLEER. This CDR3 is CASSQSFGQSYNEQFF. The CDR3 nucleotides are TGCGCCAGCAGCCAAAGCTTTGGACAGTCCTACAATGAGCAGTTCTTC.

With respect to this clone: One junction end does not reproduce the germline sequence, and a read error may be involved. The rearrangement joins TRBV19 to TRBJ2-3; no reliable D call. CDR1 is LNHDA, CDR2 SQIVND, per germline (reference sequence). The CDR3 contains 11 residues. The CDR3 is CASSIDARKDF. CDR3 DNA sequence: TGTGCCAGTAGTATAGATGCCAGGAAGGATTTT.

This clone showed up just once. The chain combines TRBV2 with TRBJ1-5, with TRBD1 identical over 10 bases. With 2 bases clipped from V and 2 bases from J, the junction kept 3 bases outside the gene matches. CDR3 size: 16 residues. CDR1 SNHLY and CDR2 FYNNEI come from the germline V gene. The CDR3 region is CASSERTGGGNQPQHF. The DNA of the CDR3 is TGTGCCAGCAGTGAAAGGACAGGGGGAGGCAATCAGCCCCAGCATTTT.

V gene TRBV30 combines with J gene TRBJ1-5, with 7 positions matching TRBD1. Germline trimming cut 2 bases from V and 7 bases from J; bases unmatched to any gene: 5. This CDR3 contains 13 residues. Germline-derived CDR1 and CDR2 are GTSNPN and SVGIG (reference sequence). The CDR3 region is CAWSIRGWQPQHF. The CDR3 nucleotides read TGTGCCTGGAGTATCAGGGGGTGGCAGCCCCAGCATTTT. Using reference TRBV30 and TRBJ1-5 for the parts outside the CDR3, the full variable domain is SQTIHQWPATLVQPVGSPLSLECTVEGTSNPNLYWYRQAAGRGLQLLFYSVGIGQISSEVPQNLSASRPQDRQFILSSKKLLLSDSGFYLCAWSIRGWQPQHFGDGTRLSIL.

The chain joins TRBV7-2 to TRBJ2-7; 7 positions match TRBD1. The length of the CDR3 is 16 residues. Germline-derived CDR1 and CDR2 are SGHTA and FQGNSA. J gave up 2 bases and V 1 base, and 8 bases lay outside the gene matches. As DNA, the CDR3 is TGTGCCAGCAGCTTAGTAAGGGGGCGAAGCACCTACGAGCAGTACTTC. Its translation is CASSLVRGRSTYEQYF.

The chain recombines TRBV7-6 with TRBJ2-2; a weak D match, TRBD1 (5 bases). There are 13 residues in the CDR3. Germline CDR1 and CDR2: SGHVS and FNYEAQ. Trimming took 1 base from V and 7 from J, leaving 7 bases between them. The CDR3 loop reads CASSLVGDGELFF. The CDR3 region has the DNA TGTGCCAGCAGCTTAGTAGGGGACGGGGAGCTGTTTTTT.